The 24 T cell receptor beta chains below come from one sample, sequenced in a study of blood T cell repertoires in COVID-19. The table came from immunoSEQ multiplex PCR; TCRdb's copy has only in-frame clones and leaves some out. The sample lists 350,000 to 450,000 clones; approximately 89% were seen once. Input material: peripheral blood. The receptors were sampled from a woman in her sixties or seventies with COVID-19, enrolled during active disease.

This clone has only one observation. The chain recombines TRBV5-1 with TRBJ1-3; D is ambiguous. Germline CDR1 is SGHRS and CDR2 is YFSETQ. The V end lost 1 base, the J end lost 0 bases, and 8 bases lay between the germline ends. The CDR3 consists of 15 residues. The CDR3 sequence: CASSLTAGSGNTIYF. In DNA form, the CDR3 reads TGCGCCAGCAGCTTGACCGCAGGCTCTGGAAACACCATATATTTT.

This rearrangement joins TRBV9 to TRBJ1-1, with 8 bases lining up with TRBD1. The CDR3 is 14 residues long. After removal of 2 bases from V and 1 base from J, the junction contained 1 base not matched to a gene. Germline values: CDR1 SGDLS, CDR2 YYNGEE. Written as DNA, the CDR3 is TGTGCCAGCAGCGTCGACAGGGGGAACACTGAAGCTTTCTTT. This encodes CASSVDRGNTEAFF.

V usage is TRBV7-2 and J usage is TRBJ2-7, with D possibly matching TRBD1 (6 bases). V was pared by 3 bases and J by 7 bases, with 13 bases between. CDR1 and CDR2 from the germline V gene are SGHTA and FQGNSA. The CDR3 extends over 13 amino acids. CDR3 in DNA: TGTGCCAGCAGCTTGCGACAGGTGGAAGAGCAGTACTTC. It encodes CASSLRQVEEQYF. Combining the CDR3 with reference TRBV7-2 and TRBJ2-7 gives the whole variable domain GAGVSQSPSNKVTEKGKDVELRCDPISGHTALYWYRQSLGQGLEFLIYFQGNSAPDKSGLPSDRFSAERTGGSVSTLTIQRTQQEDSAVYLCASSLRQVEEQYFGPGTRLTVT.

V gene TRBV3-1 (or the pseudogene TRBV3-2) combines with J gene TRBJ1-3; D unclear. The CDR3 is 13 amino acids. Trimming left V 4 bases short and J 1 base short, with 5 bases between. Germline-derived CDR1 and CDR2 are LGHDT and YNNKEL (reference sequence). CDR3 sequence (DNA): TGTGCCAGCAGCCGCGTTTCTGGAAACACCATATATTTT. This codes for CASSRVSGNTIYF.

V gene TRBV27 combines with J gene TRBJ1-1; 9 positions agree with TRBD1. Germline-derived CDR1 and CDR2 are MNHEY and SMNVEV (reference sequence). CDR3 length: 17 residues. J was trimmed by 3 bases and V by 0 bases; bases with no gene match: 8. CDR3 sequence (DNA): TGTGCCAGCAGTTTATCACGTACAGGGGGCCGGTACACTGAAGCTTTCTTT. Its translation is CASSLSRTGGRYTEAFF.

The CDR3 DNA follows: TGTGCCAGCAGCATACAGGGCTACGAGCAGTACTTC. This translates into CASSIQGYEQYF. The genes are TRBV28 and TRBJ2-7, with D perhaps matching TRBD1 (6 bases). This CDR3 spans 12 amino acids. Germline V gene data show CDR1 as MDHEN and CDR2 as SYDVKM. Trimming removed 6 bases at V and 3 bases at J, with 9 bases between.

V is TRBV7-2 and J is TRBJ2-2, with D possibly being TRBD2 (6 bases). Germline V lookup: CDR1 SGHTA, CDR2 FQGNSA. This CDR3 has 15 residues. V was clipped by 3 bases and J by 5 bases, with 13 bases between them. The CDR3 here is CASSLISRGTGELFF. The CDR3 nucleotides are TGTGCCAGCAGCTTGATTAGTCGGGGGACCGGGGAGCTGTTTTTT.

Regarding this clone: One end of the junction is discordant with germline, which a read error may explain. The chain is built from TRBV5-5 and TRBJ1-1; no reliable D call. Germline V gene lookup returns CDR1 SGHKS and CDR2 YYEKEE (reference sequence). This CDR3 contains 12 residues. Here the CDR3 DNA reads TGTGCCAGCAGCTTTTCGAACACTAAAGCTTTCTTT. It codes for CASSFSNTKAFF. Full variable domain (missing parts from reference TRBV5-5 and TRBJ1-1): DAGVTQSPTHLIKTRGQQVTLRCSPISGHKSVSWYQQVLGQGPQFIFQYYEKEERGRGNFPDRFSARQFPNYSSELNVNALLLGDSALYLCASSFSNTKAFFGQGTRLTVV.

DNA of the CDR3: TGTGCCAGCTCACCACCGGGGCACCTGAGCTCCTACAATGAGCAGTTCTTC. Amino acids: CASSPPGHLSSYNEQFF. The chain employs TRBV18 and TRBJ2-1, with a possible D match to TRBD1 (5 bases). CDR1 is KGHSH and CDR2 is LQKENI in the germline V gene. The CDR3 contains 17 residues. The V end lost 0 bases, the J end lost 0 bases, and 12 bases lay between the germline ends.

The CDR3 sequence: CASSITGGLGNEQFF. Written as DNA, the CDR3 is TGTGCCAGCAGTATCACAGGGGGCCTGGGGAATGAGCAGTTCTTC. The rearrangement joins TRBV28 to TRBJ2-1, with 9 bases aligning to TRBD1. This CDR3 has 15 residues. Per germline, CDR1 MDHEN and CDR2 SYDVKM. The junction had 9 bases not matched to a gene; V was cut back by 5 bases and J by 7 bases.

The V gene is TRBV7-2, the J gene TRBJ2-5; the match to TRBD2 covers 8 bases. Germline CDR1 and CDR2: SGHTA and FQGNSA. The CDR3 runs to 15 residues. V dropped 3 bases and J dropped 5; count of bases not matched to a gene: 8. CDR3 sequence: CASSFPLAGGETQYF. DNA for the CDR3: TGTGCCAGCAGCTTTCCCCTAGCGGGCGGGGAGACCCAGTACTTC.

This clone is a singleton in its sample. The chain employs TRBV27 and TRBJ1-5, with D perhaps TRBD1 (5 bases). V was clipped by 2 bases and J by 0 bases, with 11 bases between them. Germline-derived CDR1 and CDR2 are MNHEY and SMNVEV (reference sequence). This CDR3 spans 16 amino acids. For the CDR3, the DNA is TGTGCCAGCAGTTTAGGCAGGGCCTATAGCAATCAGCCCCAGCATTTT. The encoded protein is CASSLGRAYSNQPQHF.

V gene TRBV2 combines with J gene TRBJ2-3; TRBD2 matches 8 bases. CDR3 length equals 16 residues. The trim removed 6 bases at V and 2 bases at J, leaving 10 bases unmatched. Germline-derived CDR1 and CDR2 are SNHLY and FYNNEI. The CDR3 protein is CASSRERGKNTDTQYF. CDR3 DNA: TGTGCCAGCAGCCGGGAGCGGGGGAAAAACACAGATACGCAGTATTTT.

This clone has just one count. Germline and junction disagree at one end, which may indicate a read error. The chain is built from TRBV4-1 and TRBJ1-2, with 12 positions matching TRBD1. In germline, CDR1 is MGHRA, CDR2 YSYEKL. The CDR3 has 15 residues. CDR3 nucleotides: TGCGCCAGCAGCCAGCCGGGACAGGGGGCAAATGGCGACACCTTC. It translates to CASSQPGQGANGDTF.

This chain links TRBV19 with TRBJ1-1; TRBD1 might be the D (6 bases). This CDR3 has 14 amino acids. Trimming cost V 4 bases and J 8 bases, with 17 bases left between them. Germline V lookup: CDR1 LNHDA, CDR2 SQIVND (reference sequence). The CDR3 region is CASSNYRVPQEAFF. The DNA of the CDR3 is TGTGCCAGTAGTAATTACAGGGTCCCTCAAGAAGCTTTCTTT. The full variable domain, its missing parts supplied by reference TRBV19 and TRBJ1-1, is DGGITQSPKYLFRKEGQNVTLSCEQNLNHDAMYWYRQDPGQGLRLIYYSQIVNDFQKGDIAEGYSVSREKKESFPLTVTSAQKNPTAFYLCASSNYRVPQEAFFGQGTRLTVV.

This chain uses TRBV13 with TRBJ1-5, with 7 bases fitting TRBD1. The V and J ends lost 5 bases and 9 bases, in that order; junction bases with no gene match: 7. CDR1 and CDR2 from the germline V gene are PRHDT and FYEKMQ (reference sequence). This CDR3 is built from 13 residues. CDR3 region: CASSPGQKVPQHF. DNA of the CDR3: TGTGCCAGCAGCCCGGGACAGAAGGTGCCCCAGCATTTT.

This chain uses TRBV3-1 (or the pseudogene TRBV3-2) with TRBJ1-1; maybe TRBD1 (5 bases). Germline V lookup: CDR1 LGHDT, CDR2 YNNKEL (reference sequence). Trimming removed 0 bases from V and 1 base from J, with 9 bases in between. This CDR3 spans 15 amino acids. CDR3 residues: CASSQDGGANTEAFF. The CDR3 DNA follows: TGTGCCAGCAGCCAAGATGGTGGGGCGAACACTGAAGCTTTCTTT.

The chain joins TRBV3-1 (or the pseudogene TRBV3-2) to TRBJ2-1, with D hard to call. CDR1 is LGHDT, CDR2 YNNKEL, per germline (reference sequence). CDR3 size: 14 residues. Trimming cost V 6 bases and J 8 bases, with 17 bases left between them. CDR3 nucleotides: TGTGCCAGCAGACTTAGCCGACGAGACGATGAGCAGTTCTTC. This codes for CASRLSRRDDEQFF.

The chain uses TRBV28 and TRBJ2-5, with D possibly being TRBD1 (5 bases). V gave up 4 bases and J gave up 5 bases, with 17 bases separating them. CDR1 MDHEN and CDR2 SYDVKM come from the germline V gene. This CDR3 has 15 amino acids. The CDR3: CASSSIGAAGETQYF. CDR3 DNA: TGTGCCAGCAGTTCCATTGGGGCGGCCGGGGAGACCCAGTACTTC. The whole variable domain, remainder taken from reference TRBV28 and TRBJ2-5, is DVKVTQSSRYLVKRTGEKVFLECVQDMDHENMFWYRQDPGLGLRLIYFSYDVKMKEKGDIPEGYSVSREKKERFSLILESASTNQTSMYLCASSSIGAAGETQYFGPGTRLLVL.

This clone was counted once. The rearrangement links TRBV9 to TRBJ1-1; D possibly corresponds to TRBD1 (5 bases). V was cut by 3 bases and J by 1 base, with 10 bases left in between. The CDR3 is 14 amino acids. Per germline, CDR1 SGDLS and CDR2 YYNGEE. Here the CDR3 reads CASSGSRGNTEAFF. CDR3 nucleotides: TGTGCCAGCAGCGGGTCTAGGGGGAACACTGAAGCTTTCTTT.

The V and J genes are TRBV28 and TRBJ2-7; TRBD1 matches at 10 bases. J was trimmed by 3 bases and V by 8 bases; bases with no gene match: 13. The germline V gene has CDR1 MDHEN and CDR2 SYDVKM. The CDR3 consists of 16 residues. The CDR3 DNA reads TGTGCCAGCGGAGCTACCGGGCGGGACAGGGGCTACGAGCAGTACTTC. Translated: CASGATGRDRGYEQYF. Using reference TRBV28 and TRBJ2-7 for the parts outside the CDR3, the full variable domain is DVKVTQSSRYLVKRTGEKVFLECVQDMDHENMFWYRQDPGLGLRLIYFSYDVKMKEKGDIPEGYSVSREKKERFSLILESASTNQTSMYLCASGATGRDRGYEQYFGPGTRLTVT.

This chain's CDR3 is CASSIPGSPLHF. The CDR3 bases are TGTGCCAGTAGTATCCCGGGTTCACCCCTCCACTTT. The gene calls are TRBV19 and TRBJ1-6; D gene unclear. Looked up from germline, CDR1 is LNHDA and CDR2 is SQIVND (reference sequence). Deletions cut 3 bases from V and 9 bases from J, with 6 bases between. The CDR3 contains 12 residues.

The rearrangement links TRBV9 to TRBJ1-5, with D possibly TRBD1 on 5 matching bases. Germline V lookup: CDR1 SGDLS, CDR2 YYNGEE. The CDR3 sequence is 14 residues long. The V end lost 7 bases, the J end lost 3 bases, and 14 bases lay between the germline ends. CDR3 coding DNA: TGTGCCAGCGGCGAAGGGGCTTTCAATCAGCCCCAGCATTTT. This codes for CASGEGAFNQPQHF. Full variable domain (remainder filled in from reference TRBV9 and TRBJ1-5): DSGVTQTPKHLITATGQRVTLRCSPRSGDLSVYWYQQSLDQGLQFLIQYYNGEERAKGNILERFSAQQFPDLHSELNLSSLELGDSALYFCASGEGAFNQPQHFGDGTRLSIL.

The chain links TRBV6-5 to TRBJ2-3; weak D call: TRBD2 (5 bases). The CDR3 has 15 amino acids. The germline V gene has CDR1 MNHEY and CDR2 SVGAGI. Trimming pared 6 bases from V and 1 base from J, leaving 14 bases between. The CDR3 region has the DNA TGTGCCAGCAGCACGGGGAGACGAGGCACAGATACGCAGTATTTT. Protein sequence: CASSTGRRGTDTQYF.